The rows below give T cell receptor beta chains drawn from one sample of a study of T cells after yellow fever vaccination. TCRdb reprocessed the 5' RACE reads with MiXCR, giving one entry per CDR3 protein. This sample has 200,000 to 300,000 distinct CDR3 sequences, with 6.9% found just once. The sequences come from CD4+ T cells sorted from PBMCs, collected 15 days after the yellow fever booster vaccination. These TCRs come from a man aged 25-45 years who received the YFV17D yellow fever vaccine. Both conserved end residues are part of each CDR3. The D gene is left open where the match is weak. Clone size, where shown, is once, few, many, or a class for clones that have expanded.

TRBJ1-1 | TRBV7-2 | TRBD1 | many | TGTGCCAGCAGCCAGACAGGGGTGGGCCGTGAGGCTTTCTTT | CASSQTGVGREAFF
TRBJ2-5 | TRBV11-2 | NA | few | TGTGCCAGCAACCACCGGGCCGCCTCTGTGAGGACCCAGTACTTC | CASNHRAASVRTQYF
TRBJ2-1 | TRBV2 | TRBD2 | few | TGTGCCAGTGGACTAGCGGGAGTATTCAATGAGCAGTTCTTC | CASGLAGVFNEQFF
TRBJ2-1 | TRBV2 | TRBD2 | few | TGTGCCAGCAGTGAACGCCTAGCGGGAGATGCCGAGCAGTTCTTC | CASSERLAGDAEQFF
TRBJ2-2 | TRBV4-2 | NA | many | TGTGCCAGCAGCGAGTCGTTCGCGAACACCGGGGAGCTGTTTTTT | CASSESFANTGELFF
TRBJ2-7 | TRBV6-2/TRBV6-3 | NA | NA | TGTGCCAGCAGTTACCGGGGGAGCTACGAGCAGTACTTC | CASSYRGSYEQYF
TRBJ2-7 | TRBV12-3/TRBV12-4 | NA | many | TGTGCCAGCAGTTTAAATTCAGAAATTCCCTCCTACGAGCAGTACTTC | CASSLNSEIPSYEQYF
TRBJ2-7 | TRBV7-6 | TRBD1 | NA | TGTGCCAGCAGCTTACGACAGGGGGTTTCCCACGAGCAGTACTTC | CASSLRQGVSHEQYF
TRBJ2-5 | TRBV20-1 | TRBD1 | NA | TGCAGTGCTAGAGATCCGGGACAGCACCGCCAAGAGACCCAGTACTTC | CSARDPGQHRQETQYF
TRBJ2-5 | TRBV20-1 | TRBD2 | many | TGCAGTGCTAGGGGGATTAGCGGGCCGAGAGAGACCCAGTACTTC | CSARGISGPRETQYF
TRBJ2-7 | TRBV5-1 | NA | NA | TGCGCCAGCAGCCCTAGGGTCGGGTTGGAGGTTGAGCAGTACTTC | CASSPRVGLEVEQYF
TRBJ1-5 | TRBV28 | TRBD1 | few | TGTGCCAGCACCGCCGGGACAGGGGGCATCGGTTTTGGTCAGCCCCAGCATTTT | CASTAGTGGIGFGQPQHF
TRBJ1-6 | TRBV7-2 | NA | NA | TGTGCCAGCAGCTTAGGGGTTCGGGGACCCCTCCACTTT | CASSLGVRGPLHF
TRBJ1-6 | TRBV20-1 | NA | few | TGCAGTGCTAGAGACACAGGGACCGGCTCACCCCTCCACTTT | CSARDTGTGSPLHF
TRBJ2-3 | TRBV18 | NA | few | TGTGCCAGCTCCCCACCTCGGACCTTACAAAATACGCAGTGTTTT | CASSPPRTLQNTQCF
TRBJ1-3 | TRBV11-1 | NA | many | TGTGCCAGCAGCTTAGCAGTGGGACGGCTAAGCTCTGGAAACACCATATATTTT | CASSLAVGRLSSGNTIYF
TRBJ1-2 | TRBV18 | TRBD1 | many | TGTGCCAGCTCAAAACTTCAGGGGGCCTCTAACTATGGCTACACCTTC | CASSKLQGASNYGYTF
TRBJ2-7 | TRBV29-1 | NA | NA | TGCAGCGGCCTTAGAGGGGTCGAGCAGTACTTC | CSGLRGVEQYF
TRBJ1-4 | TRBV5-1 | NA | many | TGCGCCAGCAGTTTGGGGGCCGGGGAAAAACTGTTTTTT | CASSLGAGEKLFF
TRBJ2-1 | TRBV5-1 | TRBD1 | few | TGCGCCAGCAGACTGCAGGGGGCCTCCTACAATGAGCAGTTCTTC | CASRLQGASYNEQFF
TRBJ2-3 | TRBV24-1 | TRBD1 | few | TGTGCCACCACTTCGGGACAGGACACAGATACGCAGTATTTT | CATTSGQDTDTQYF
TRBJ2-3 | TRBV5-1 | NA | few | TGCGCCAGCAGCTTGGGAGGGAGAGTAGATACGCAGTATTTT | CASSLGGRVDTQYF
TRBJ2-1 | TRBV18 | NA | many | TGTGCCAGCTCACCACCGTCAGGCCGTATGAATGAGCAGTTCTTC | CASSPPSGRMNEQFF
TRBJ1-1 | TRBV7-2 | NA | NA | TGTGCCAGCAGCTATGTTCAGGGCACTGAAGCTTTCTTT | CASSYVQGTEAFF